The table lists the clone carrying this T cell receptor beta chain with a few counts. What it binds is not known. The sample is drawn from a study of T cells in Graves' hyperthyroidism and ophthalmopathy. Background on the study: Peripheral blood sampling occurred at initial diagnosis, before any treatment.

Study outcomes and limitations: Also found in blood were most expanded thyroid clonotypes above 0.001.

Inclusion characteristics of ophthalmopathy patients comprised a Clinical Activity Score of at least 3, a NOSPECS grade of at least 4, and duration under 3 months. Lactation, pregnancy, other autoimmune disease or uncontrolled infection excluded patients. Amplification yielded TCR beta CDR3 regions, with RNA transcripts as the source. Primed by the HTBI set, a first-round RT-PCR was run on the TCR CDR3. Via MiXCR, TCRdb re-called the multiplex PCR reads, giving one row per CDR3 protein. This table has over 350,000 distinct CDR3 sequences, approximately 17% appearing once. The CDR3 has 11 amino acids. CDR1 is MDHEN and CDR2 is SYDVKM in the germline V gene. Trimming removed 3 bases at V and 5 bases at J, with 4 bases between.

Input material: blood. The chain carries TRBV28 and TRBJ1-1; D ambiguous. The TCR originated in a man between 18 and 29 years old with Graves' ophthalmopathy. CDR3: CASSFVTEAFF. Here the CDR3 DNA reads TGTGCCAGCAGTTTTGTTACTGAAGCTTTCTTT.